The 10 T cell receptor beta chains presented below share a single source sample, sequenced in a study of cytomegalovirus exposure and HLA in healthy donors. The PCR had 60 Vbeta and 13 Jbeta primers. Assay used: immunoSEQ multiplex PCR; TCRdb lists only in-frame clones, some missing. This table has roughly 150,000 clones, approximately 71% appearing once. The sample comprised PBMCs. These receptors came from a woman aged 18-29 years in good health and CMV-seropositive.

The chain has TRBV5-1 and TRBJ1-6; D gene ambiguous. The CDR3 is 16 residues long. Germline V gives CDR1 SGHRS, CDR2 YFSETQ. Trimming shortened V by 0 bases and J by 0 bases, and 7 bases separated the two germline ends. The CDR3 coding sequence is TGCGCCAGCAGCTTGGACGGGAGCTCCTATAATTCACCCCTCCACTTT. It is translated as CASSLDGSSYNSPLHF.

This clone was observed a single time. V and J are TRBV19 and TRBJ2-5; D possibly corresponds to TRBD1 (5 bases). V was shortened by 3 bases and J by 3 bases, with 8 bases between the two germline ends. The CDR3 consists of 13 residues. CDR1 is LNHDA and CDR2 is SQIVND in the germline V gene (reference sequence). CDR3 protein: CASSIPTEETQYF. Here the CDR3 DNA reads TGTGCCAGTAGTATCCCGACAGAAGAGACCCAGTACTTC. Full variable domain (missing parts from reference TRBV19 and TRBJ2-5): DGGITQSPKYLFRKEGQNVTLSCEQNLNHDAMYWYRQDPGQGLRLIYYSQIVNDFQKGDIAEGYSVSREKKESFPLTVTSAQKNPTAFYLCASSIPTEETQYFGPGTRLLVL.

The table lists this clone with a few counts. The rearrangement links TRBV7-9 to TRBJ1-1; D remains unclear. Germline CDR1 and CDR2: SEHNR and FQNEAQ (reference sequence). The CDR3 runs 16 residues. V lost 2 bases, J lost 2 bases, and 15 bases lay in between. CDR3 sequence reads: CASSLSINEGNTEAFF. The CDR3, as DNA: TGTGCCAGCAGCTTATCTATAAACGAGGGAAACACTGAAGCTTTCTTT.

V gene TRBV6-6 combines with J gene TRBJ1-2; D unresolved. Germline V gene lookup returns CDR1 MNHNY and CDR2 SVGAGI (reference sequence). V gave up 3 bases and J gave up 6 bases, with 8 bases separating them. The CDR3 runs 12 residues. Here the CDR3 DNA reads TGTGCCAGCAGTTATCGTTCGGATGGCTACACCTTC. This gives the protein CASSYRSDGYTF.

This chain joins TRBV29-1 and TRBJ1-2; D perhaps matches TRBD1 (5 bases). The V gene's germline CDR1 is SQVTM and CDR2 ANQGSEA. The length of the CDR3 is 14 residues. The germline V and J ends were trimmed by 0 bases and 8 bases, with 16 bases remaining between them. The CDR3 loop is CSVEDRGAGGGYTF. CDR3 DNA sequence: TGCAGCGTTGAAGATCGGGGAGCGGGGGGGGGCTACACCTTC.

The CDR3 region has the DNA TGTGCCAGCAGCTTAAGGGAAACAGGATTTGGGAATTCACCCCTCCACTTT. It yields the protein CASSLRETGFGNSPLHF. V usage is TRBV7-6 and J usage is TRBJ1-6; tentatively, D is TRBD1 (5 bases). The CDR3 covers 17 residues. CDR1 and CDR2 (germline): SGHVS, FNYEAQ. V lost 2 bases and J lost 7, with 18 bases in between.

The chain is built from TRBV5-4 and TRBJ2-5, with TRBD1 as a possible D gene (6 bases). The DNA end favors TRBJ2-7, so the J call may be wrong. The CDR3 covers 14 residues. Germline CDR1 reads SGHNT; CDR2 reads YYREEE (reference sequence). The chain's CDR3 is CASSLAGTGSEQYF. The CDR3 DNA reads as TGTGCCAGCAGCTTGGCCGGTACAGGGTCCGAGCAGTACTTC.

The chain employs TRBV11-2 and TRBJ2-5; 7 positions match TRBD2. TRBJ2-7 explains the end of the DNA better; the J call may be wrong. In germline, CDR1 is SGHAT, CDR2 FQNNGV. The CDR3 length is 16 residues. This CDR3 is CASSLAGGGGSYEQYF. CDR3 DNA sequence: TGTGCCAGCAGCTTAGCTGGCGGGGGTGGGAGCTACGAGCAGTACTTC.

A few counts support this clone. The rearrangement joins TRBV9 to TRBJ2-7; 7 nucleotides agree with TRBD1. With 4 bases clipped from V and 5 bases from J, the junction kept 9 bases outside the gene matches. The CDR3 is 14 residues long. The germline CDR1 and CDR2 sequences are SGDLS and YYNGEE. As DNA, the CDR3 is TGTGCCAGCAGCCCCGGGACAGATGTAGACGAGCAGTACTTC. Translated, it gives CASSPGTDVDEQYF.

This sequence joins TRBV6-4 and TRBJ2-1; the D gene is possibly TRBD1 (5 bases). Germline CDR1 and CDR2: MRHNA and SNTAGT. The CDR3 loop spans 13 amino acids. V was cut by 3 bases and J by 2 bases, with 5 bases left in between. For the CDR3, the DNA is TGTGCCAGCAGTGAGGACACCTACAATGAGCAGTTCTTC. This sequence encodes CASSEDTYNEQFF.